This entry lists 6 T cell receptor beta chains sequenced from one sample in a study of T cells after yellow fever vaccination. Using its own MiXCR run on the 5' RACE reads, TCRdb lists one record per CDR3 protein. This sample has about 310,000 distinct CDR3 sequences, with roughly 3.5% found just once. This material consisted of PBMCs, taken on the day of the yellow fever booster vaccination. The receptors stem from a man between 18 and 35 years old who received the YFV17D yellow fever vaccine.

This clonotype has a count of ten or more. V usage is TRBV4-1 and J usage is TRBJ2-7; possibly TRBD2 for D (7 bases). Germline lookup yields CDR1 MGHRA and CDR2 YSYEKL. This CDR3 is built from 17 residues. Trimming shortened V by 4 bases and J by 4 bases, and 23 bases separated the two germline ends. The CDR3 spells CASSRVGGADSPYEQYV. As DNA, the CDR3 is TGCGCCAGCAGCCGAGTAGGGGGGGCGGATTCCCCTTACGAGCAGTACGTC.

In its sample, this clonotype was seen many times. The CDR3 nucleotides are TGTGCCAGCTCACCAAATGTGAATTCGGGCACCTCGAACACCGGGGAGCTGTTTTTT. Translation gives CASSPNVNSGTSNTGELFF. The chain uses TRBV18 and TRBJ2-2; D call uncertain. Germline CDR1 KGHSH, CDR2 LQKENI. This CDR3 is built from 19 residues. Trimming stripped 2 bases from V and 0 bases from J, with 19 bases between. The entire variable domain, with the rest obtained from reference TRBV18 and TRBJ2-2, is as follows: NAGVMQNPRHLVRRRGQEARLRCSPMKGHSHVYWYRQLPEEGLKFMVYLQKENIIDESGMPKERFSAEFPKEGPSILRIQQVVRGDSAAYFCASSPNVNSGTSNTGELFFGEGSRLTVL.

This clonotype was detected a few times. The chain links TRBV27 to TRBJ1-2; D remains ambiguous. Trimming took 5 bases from V and 6 from J, leaving 19 bases between them. The CDR3 runs 15 residues. The germline gives CDR1 MNHEY, CDR2 SMNVEV (reference sequence). CDR3 sequence: CASSQRSYGQNGYTF. The CDR3 DNA reads TGTGCCAGCAGTCAACGATCCTATGGGCAAAATGGCTACACCTTC.

This clonotype has a count of ten or more. The chain combines TRBV5-1 with TRBJ2-1; D possibly corresponds to TRBD2 (5 bases). CDR3 size: 16 residues. Looked up from germline, CDR1 is SGHRS and CDR2 is YFSETQ. Trimming removed 1 base at V and 6 bases at J, with 17 bases between. CDR3 sequence: CASSLSRGSRINEQFF. CDR3 DNA sequence: TGCGCCAGCAGCTTGTCCCGGGGAAGTAGGATCAATGAGCAGTTCTTC. Full variable domain (remainder filled in from reference TRBV5-1 and TRBJ2-1): KAGVTQTPRYLIKTRGQQVTLSCSPISGHRSVSWYQQTPGQGLQFLFEYFSETQRNKGNFPGRFSGRQFSNSRSEMNVSTLELGDSALYLCASSLSRGSRINEQFFGPGTRLTVL.

The genes are TRBV7-6 and TRBJ1-1; D possibly corresponds to TRBD1 (6 bases). V gave up 3 bases and J gave up 1 base, with 9 bases separating them. The CDR3 has 14 residues. The germline V gene has CDR1 SGHVS and CDR2 FNYEAQ. In nucleotides, the CDR3 is TGTGCCAGCAGCTTCAAGGACAGGAACACTGAAGCTTTCTTT. This translates into CASSFKDRNTEAFF.

J is TRBJ2-1 and V is TRBV3-1; 10 positions match TRBD1. Germline values: CDR1 LGHDT, CDR2 YNNKEL (reference sequence). After removal of 4 bases from V and 6 bases from J, the junction contained 6 bases not matched to a gene. This CDR3 spans 15 amino acids. CDR3 amino acids: CASSPWTGGINEQFF. The CDR3 DNA reads as TGTGCCAGCAGCCCGTGGACAGGGGGGATCAATGAGCAGTTCTTC.